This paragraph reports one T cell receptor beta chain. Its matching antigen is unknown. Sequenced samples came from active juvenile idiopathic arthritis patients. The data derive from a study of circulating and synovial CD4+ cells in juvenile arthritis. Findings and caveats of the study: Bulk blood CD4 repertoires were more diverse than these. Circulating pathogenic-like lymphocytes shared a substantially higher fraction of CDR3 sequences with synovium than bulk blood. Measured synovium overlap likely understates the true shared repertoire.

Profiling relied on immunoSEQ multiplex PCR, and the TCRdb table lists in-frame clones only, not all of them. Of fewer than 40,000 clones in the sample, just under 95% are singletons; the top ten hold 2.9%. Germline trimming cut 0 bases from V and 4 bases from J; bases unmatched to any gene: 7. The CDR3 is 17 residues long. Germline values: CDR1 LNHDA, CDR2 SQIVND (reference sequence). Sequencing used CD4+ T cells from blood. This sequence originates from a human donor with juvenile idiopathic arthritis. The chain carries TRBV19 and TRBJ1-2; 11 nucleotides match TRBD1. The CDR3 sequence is CASSIDPRTGGAYGYTF. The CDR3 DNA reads TGTGCCAGTAGTATAGATCCCAGGACAGGGGGCGCCTATGGCTACACCTTC.